Included here is one TCR beta chain sequence, with context. Its antigen is not yet known. The record has no base qualities; no much larger clone is one base away. In the germline V gene, CDR1 corresponds to MGHRA and CDR2 to YSYEKL. V lost 0 bases and J lost 9 bases; the stretch between them is 16 bases long. The CDR3, cysteine through phenylalanine, is 15 amino acids long. Of the read, only the CDR3 DNA is kept; its 45 bases are in frame from base 1. This entry comes from a study of T-cell reconstitution after alpha-beta-depleted transplantation in children (dated by TCRdb to the mid-2010s). Study-wide context: Using TCR repertoire profiling, the study followed T-cell immune reconstitution in a quantitative way in children after TCRalphabeta/CD19-depleted allogeneic hematopoietic cell transplantation.

The library was produced with PCR. Instrument used: Illumina HiSeq 2500. To normalize quantification of the TCRbeta repertoire, the TCR libraries were built with molecular barcoding that relied on unique molecular identifiers. TCRdb applied fastp at Q25 and MiXCR to the public reads, then kept only in-frame beta chains. Entries that share a CDR3 protein sequence are merged under the most common genes and DNA. The sample table contains approximately 500,000 distinct CDR3 sequences; only one count was recorded for over 20% of them. Approximately 39% of the sample goes to the ten largest clones. Read against the paper, the sample's treatment or condition label means: allogeneic hematopoietic cell transplantation with graft depleted of TCRalphabeta T cells and CD19 B cells. Transplant recipients were children who received TCRalphabeta/CD19-depleted allogeneic hematopoietic cell grafts. The paper as a whole reports these results and caveats: In some patients, the high TCRbeta diversity seen at day 60 was put down to recipient T cells and intrathymic progenitors that had survived conditioning. Over the following months the frequencies of hyperexpanded clones went down, and after one year T-cell counts and TCRbeta diversity were mostly credited to newly produced T cells. About two months after transplant, the apparently early recovery of alphabetaT-cell counts reportedly depended on just several hundred clones that had expanded rapidly and came from non-depleted graft cells.

The source of this sequence is a boy under two years old with Wiskott-Aldrich syndrome, due to receive a stem cell transplant. The chain is assembled from TRBV4-1 and TRBJ2-3; the D element could tentatively be TRBD1 or TRBD2, as 5 bases agree for each. Material: PBMCs, obtained before TCRalphabeta/CD19-depleted stem cell transplant. CDR3 reads: CASSQEEAAGMTQYF. The DNA reads TGCGCCAGCAGCCAAGAAGAAGCGGCAGGGATGACGCAGTATTTT.